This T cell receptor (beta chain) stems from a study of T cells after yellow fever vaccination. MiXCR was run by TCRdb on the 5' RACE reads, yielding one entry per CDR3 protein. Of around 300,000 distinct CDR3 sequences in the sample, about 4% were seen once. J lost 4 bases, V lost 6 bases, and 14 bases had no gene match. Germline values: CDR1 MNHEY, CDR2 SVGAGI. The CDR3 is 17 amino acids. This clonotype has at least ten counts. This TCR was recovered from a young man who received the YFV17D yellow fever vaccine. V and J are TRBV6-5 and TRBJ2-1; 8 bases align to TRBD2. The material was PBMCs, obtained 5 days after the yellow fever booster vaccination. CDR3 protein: CASSGGSSGEKYNEQFF. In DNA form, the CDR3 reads TGTGCCAGCAGCGGTGGGAGTAGCGGGGAGAAGTACAATGAGCAGTTCTTC.